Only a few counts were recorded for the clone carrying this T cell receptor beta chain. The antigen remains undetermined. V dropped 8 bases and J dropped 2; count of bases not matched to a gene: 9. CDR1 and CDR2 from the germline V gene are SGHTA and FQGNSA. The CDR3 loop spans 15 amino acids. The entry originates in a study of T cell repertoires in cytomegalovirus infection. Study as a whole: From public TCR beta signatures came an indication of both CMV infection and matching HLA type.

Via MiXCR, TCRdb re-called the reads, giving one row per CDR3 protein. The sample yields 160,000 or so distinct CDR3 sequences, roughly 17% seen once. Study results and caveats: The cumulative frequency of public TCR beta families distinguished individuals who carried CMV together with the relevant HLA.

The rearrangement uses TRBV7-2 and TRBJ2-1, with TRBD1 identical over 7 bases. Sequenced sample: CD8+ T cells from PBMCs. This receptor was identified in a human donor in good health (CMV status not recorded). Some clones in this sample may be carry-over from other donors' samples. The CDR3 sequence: CASFPRDSPYNEQFF. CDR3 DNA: TGTGCCAGCTTCCCCAGGGACAGCCCCTACAATGAGCAGTTCTTC.